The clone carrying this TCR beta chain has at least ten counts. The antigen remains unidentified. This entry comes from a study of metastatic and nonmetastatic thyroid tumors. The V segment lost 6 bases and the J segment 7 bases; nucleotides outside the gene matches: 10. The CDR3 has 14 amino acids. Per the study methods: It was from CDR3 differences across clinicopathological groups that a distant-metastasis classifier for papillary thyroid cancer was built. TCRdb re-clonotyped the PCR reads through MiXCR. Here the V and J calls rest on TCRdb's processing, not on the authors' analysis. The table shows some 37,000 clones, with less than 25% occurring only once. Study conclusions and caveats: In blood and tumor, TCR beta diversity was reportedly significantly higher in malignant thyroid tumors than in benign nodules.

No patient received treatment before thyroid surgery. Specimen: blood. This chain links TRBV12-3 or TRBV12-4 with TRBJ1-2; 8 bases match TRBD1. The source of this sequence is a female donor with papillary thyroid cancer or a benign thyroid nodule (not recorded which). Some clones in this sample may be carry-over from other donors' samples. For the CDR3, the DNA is TGTGCCAGCAGCCCAGCGCGTACAGGGGGTGGCTACACCTTC. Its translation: CASSPARTGGGYTF.